Described below is a single T cell receptor (beta chain) sequence and its context. Trimming cost V 6 bases and J 0 bases; bases outside gene matches: 3. This CDR3 is 14 amino acids long. CDR1 is SQVTM, CDR2 ANQGSEA, per germline. Sequencing used immunoSEQ multiplex PCR; TCRdb keeps in-frame clones, though not all of them. The sample lists about 300,000 clones, 65% to 90% occurring once. This sample was included in a study of blood T cell repertoires in COVID-19. V and J are TRBV29-1 and TRBJ2-1, with 9 bases fitting TRBD2. The sample consisted of PBMCs or T cells enriched from blood (not recorded which). This TCR derives from a man aged 30-40 years who had recovered from COVID-19. The CDR3 nucleotides are TGCAGCGTAAAGACTAGCGGCTCCTACAATGAGCAGTTCTTC. Its translation: CSVKTSGSYNEQFF.